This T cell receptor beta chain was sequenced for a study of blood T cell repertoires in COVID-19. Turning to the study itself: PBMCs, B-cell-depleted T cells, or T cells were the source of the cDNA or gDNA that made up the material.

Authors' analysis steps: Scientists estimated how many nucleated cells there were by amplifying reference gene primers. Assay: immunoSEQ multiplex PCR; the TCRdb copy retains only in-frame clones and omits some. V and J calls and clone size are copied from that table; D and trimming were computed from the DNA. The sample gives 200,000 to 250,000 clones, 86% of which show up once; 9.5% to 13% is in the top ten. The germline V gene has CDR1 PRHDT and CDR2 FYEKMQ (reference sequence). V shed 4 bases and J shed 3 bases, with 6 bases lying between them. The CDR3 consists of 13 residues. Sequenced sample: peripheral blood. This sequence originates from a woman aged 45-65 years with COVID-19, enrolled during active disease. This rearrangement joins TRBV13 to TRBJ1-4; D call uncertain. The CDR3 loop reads CASSSGANEKLFF. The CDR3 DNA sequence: TGTGCCAGCAGCTCCGGGGCTAATGAAAAACTGTTTTTT.